The clone carrying this T cell receptor beta chain has ten or more counts. Its antigen is not identified. These data originate in a study of spatial heterogeneity in lung cancer. The overall study: Alpha-chain sequences were consistently detected in smaller numbers than beta-chain sequences. Each unique TCR and UMI combination was seen more than ten times on average in raw reads.

Every TCR cDNA molecule bore a unique molecular identifier. MiXCR was run by TCRdb on the 5' RACE reads, yielding one entry per CDR3 protein. The sample lists about 48,000 distinct CDR3 sequences, around 5.2% occurring once. Trimming cost V 5 bases and J 4 bases, with 12 bases left between them. The CDR3 extends over 13 amino acids. CDR1 is SNHLY and CDR2 is FYNNEI in the germline V gene. Study results and caveats: At resection, ubiquitous expanded tumor TCRs appeared in blood more than at follow-up.

Time point of the sample: sample taken at primary tumor resection. Unsorted tumor, nontumor lung tissue or cryopreserved PBMC supplied the whole RNA. This receptor was identified in a male donor with early-stage non-small cell lung cancer. The rearrangement joins TRBV2 to TRBJ2-7; D is ambiguous. The input for sequencing was PBMCs, taken at surgery. The CDR3 spells CASSLFQEYEQYF. CDR3 coding DNA: TGTGCCAGCAGTCTCTTCCAGGAGTACGAGCAGTACTTC.